The 3 T cell receptor beta chains in this list originate from one sample, sequenced in a study. MiXCR was run by TCRdb on the RT-PCR reads, yielding one entry per CDR3 protein. Among more than 600,000 distinct CDR3 sequences listed, 11% to 15% were seen once. Sequencing was performed on memory CD4+ T cells from blood. The receptors here all came from a female donor in good health, serving as a healthy control.

The chain combines TRBV20-1 with TRBJ2-7; D might be TRBD2 (5 bases). Between the trimmed V and J ends, which lost 8 bases and 3 bases, there was a span of 14 bases. CDR1 is DFQATT, CDR2 SNEGSKA, per germline (reference sequence). The CDR3 extends over 12 amino acids. DNA of the CDR3: TGCAGTAGTAAGGACTTAATCTACGAGCAGTACTTC. This translates into CSSKDLIYEQYF.

The J gene is TRBJ1-1, the V gene TRBV29-1; D might be TRBD1 (5 bases). The CDR3 is made up of 13 amino acids. The germline V gene encodes CDR1 SQVTM and CDR2 ANQGSEA. Trimming removed 5 bases at V and 1 base at J, with 11 bases between. The CDR3 sequence is CSVRTLGNTEAFF. CDR3 DNA: TGCAGCGTTCGGACACTCGGGAACACTGAAGCTTTCTTT. Full variable domain (rest looked up from reference TRBV29-1 and TRBJ1-1): SAVISQKPSRDICQRGTSLTIQCQVDSQVTMMFWYRQQPGQSLTLIATANQGSEATYESGFVIDKFPISRPNLTFSTLTVSNMSPEDSSIYLCSVRTLGNTEAFFGQGTRLTVV.

The gene calls are TRBV18 and TRBJ1-2, with 12 nucleotides matching TRBD1. CDR3 length: 15 residues. CDR1 is KGHSH and CDR2 is LQKENI in the germline V gene. V shed 3 bases, J shed 5 bases, and the junction held 4 bases outside the gene matches. The CDR3 region is CASSPPGQGAYGYTF. As DNA, the CDR3 is TGTGCCAGCTCACCCCCGGGACAGGGGGCTTATGGCTACACCTTC.